Each of the 9 T cell receptor beta chains below was sequenced from the same sample in a study of human T cells and chemical hapten exposure. Specified time point: pre-sensitization, week 0. Sample treatment: therapeutic diphenylcyclopropenone sensitization with weekly scalp DPC. In TCRdb, the RACE reads were re-called with MiXCR into one record per CDR3 protein. The table has approximately 57,000 distinct CDR3 sequences, 9.5% to 10% seen once. The sample consisted of whole blood, taken in connection with sensitization to the hapten diphenylcyclopropenone (DPC). The source is a man between 40 and 49 years old with alopecia areata. Some clones in this sample may be carry-over from other donors' samples.

This clonotype occurred many times. The V and J genes are TRBV14 and TRBJ2-7; 7 bases match TRBD2. V gave up 0 bases and J gave up 7 bases; unmatched junction bases: 9. The CDR3 has 15 residues. Germline assignment: CDR1 SGHDN and CDR2 FVKESK. The CDR3 protein is CASSQDRSGVGEQYF. The CDR3 DNA reads TGTGCCAGCAGCCAAGATAGGAGCGGGGTTGGGGAGCAGTACTTC.

This clonotype has a count of ten or more. V and J are TRBV3-1 and TRBJ2-1; TRBD2 agrees at 7 bases. The length of the CDR3 is 16 residues. V was clipped by 1 base and J by 5 bases; unmatched bases: 8. Germline V lookup: CDR1 LGHDT, CDR2 YNNKEL (reference sequence). The CDR3 sequence: CASSQGPPSGNNEQFF. CDR3 nucleotides: TGTGCCAGCAGCCAAGGGCCCCCTAGCGGCAACAATGAGCAGTTCTTC.

This clonotype has at least ten counts. This chain joins TRBV5-5 and TRBJ2-1; D possibly matches TRBD1 or TRBD2 (5 bases each). V was trimmed by 4 bases and J by 5 bases, leaving 16 bases between them. Germline CDR1 is SGHKS and CDR2 is YYEKEE (reference sequence). This CDR3 has 15 residues. CDR3 sequence (DNA): TGTGCCAGCAGCCTTCCCGGGACCACTAACAATGAGCAGTTCTTC. Translation: CASSLPGTTNNEQFF.

This clonotype was counted between two and nine times. The chain carries TRBV6-1 and TRBJ2-5; 11 bases are a match to TRBD1. The CDR3 extends over 14 amino acids. The germline gives CDR1 MNHNS, CDR2 SASEGT. V dropped 7 bases and J dropped 2; count of bases not matched to a gene: 3. The CDR3, as DNA: TGTGCCAGCAAGGACAGGGGGCGACAAGAGACCCAGTACTTC. It yields the protein CASKDRGRQETQYF.

The rearrangement links TRBV7-2 to TRBJ2-7, with D hard to call. The CDR3 covers 13 residues. Per germline, CDR1 SGHTA and CDR2 FQGNSA. Trimming left V 5 bases short and J 4 bases short, with 12 bases between. The DNA of the CDR3 is TGTGCCAGCAGCCCATTCCTGACTTACGAGCAGTACTTC. Translating it yields CASSPFLTYEQYF.

This clonotype was detected ten times or more. This chain links TRBV5-6 with TRBJ2-1, with 7 bases aligning to TRBD1. J was trimmed by 1 base and V by 2 bases; bases with no gene match: 3. The germline CDR1 and CDR2 sequences are SGHDT and YYEEEE. This CDR3 region has 15 residues. Here the CDR3 DNA reads TGTGCCAGCAGCTTTGGACAGGATTCCTACAATGAGCAGTTCTTC. It is translated as CASSFGQDSYNEQFF.

This clonotype was detected many times. The chain links TRBV29-1 to TRBJ2-7, with TRBD2 identical over 9 bases. Looked up from germline, CDR1 is SQVTM and CDR2 is ANQGSEA. The CDR3 has 12 residues. J gave up 3 bases and V 6 bases, and 3 bases lay outside the gene matches. The CDR3 region is CSVAGGNYEQYF. As DNA, the CDR3 is TGCAGCGTAGCGGGAGGTAACTACGAGCAGTACTTC.

This clonotype has only one observation. V usage is TRBV9 and J usage is TRBJ2-5; D unclear. This CDR3 is 14 amino acids long. Germline CDR1 and CDR2: SGDLS and YYNGEE. V was shortened by 0 bases and J by 2 bases, with 8 bases between the two germline ends. CDR3 nucleotides: TGTGCCAGCAGCGTAGGGCAGTTTCAAGAGACCCAGTACTTC. This translates into CASSVGQFQETQYF.

This clonotype was counted only a few times. J is TRBJ1-1 and V is TRBV20-1; D not resolved. This CDR3 is built from 14 residues. Germline V CDR1 and CDR2: DFQATT, SNEGSKA (reference sequence). Trimming took off 0 bases at V and 1 base at J, with 9 bases between the two ends. DNA of the CDR3: TGCAGTGCTAGAGATCGAGTTCAGAACACTGAAGCTTTCTTT. This translates into CSARDRVQNTEAFF.